Listed here are 27 T cell receptor beta chains from one sample, sequenced in a study of monozygotic twins with inflammatory bowel disease. TCRdb reprocessed the 5' RACE reads, with one entry per CDR3 protein and no DNA. This sample contains hundreds of thousands of distinct CDR3 sequences. Sequenced material: blood. Receptor source: a human donor with ulcerative colitis or Crohn's disease, or a healthy co-twin of an affected twin (not recorded which).

The chain recombines TRBV11-3 with TRBJ2-1; TCRdb's D gene call, TRBD1, goes unchecked for lack of DNA. The germline gives CDR1 SGHNT, CDR2 YENEEA. This CDR3 is built from 12 residues. CDR3 sequence: CAGSQAHNEQFF. The variable domain in full, completed from reference TRBV11-3 and TRBJ2-1, reads EAGVVQSPRYKIIEKKQPVAFWCNPISGHNTLYWYLQNLGQGPELLIRYENEEAVDDSQLPKDRFSAERLKGVDSTLKIQPAELGDSAVYLCAGSQAHNEQFFGPGTRLTVL.

The chain combines TRBV29-1 with TRBJ2-1; without DNA, the TCRdb call of TRBD1 cannot be checked. The germline V gene has CDR1 SQVTM and CDR2 ANQGSEA. The CDR3 consists of 12 residues. The CDR3 spells CSVRDRDSEQFF.

This chain links TRBV7-9 with TRBJ2-7; no DNA is available, so the TRBD1 call from TCRdb remains unchecked. The length of the CDR3 is 13 residues. Germline V gives CDR1 SEHNR, CDR2 FQNEAQ (reference sequence). This CDR3 reads CASSSRQSYEQYF.

V usage is TRBV24-1 and J usage is TRBJ2-5; the TCRdb call, TRBD1, lacks DNA for checking. Germline CDR1 and CDR2: KGHDR and SFDVKD. The CDR3 covers 15 residues. CDR3 in amino acids: CATSDSGPRFGTQYF.

V usage is TRBV7-9 and J usage is TRBJ2-3. CDR1 SEHNR and CDR2 FQNEAQ come from the germline V gene (reference sequence). The CDR3 length is 14 residues. The CDR3 is CASSPGASTDTQYF.

The chain recombines TRBV28 with TRBJ2-7. The CDR3 has 11 amino acids. Germline V gives CDR1 MDHEN, CDR2 SYDVKM. The CDR3 here is CASRAAYEQYF. Full variable domain (outside the CDR3, taken from reference TRBV28 and TRBJ2-7): DVKVTQSSRYLVKRTGEKVFLECVQDMDHENMFWYRQDPGLGLRLIYFSYDVKMKEKGDIPEGYSVSREKKERFSLILESASTNQTSMYLCASRAAYEQYFGPGTRLTVT.

V gene TRBV7-6 combines with J gene TRBJ2-7; TCRdb gives TRBD1 as the D gene, but with no DNA this cannot be confirmed. The germline CDR1 and CDR2 sequences are SGHVS and FNYEAQ. This CDR3 region has 14 residues. CDR3 protein: CASSLGQGLNEQYF.

The J gene is TRBJ1-2, the V gene TRBV14; no DNA is available, so the TRBD1 call from TCRdb remains unchecked. Germline CDR1 reads SGHDN; CDR2 reads FVKESK. CDR3 length: 12 amino acids. The chain's CDR3 is CASDRGHYGYTF. Using reference TRBV14 and TRBJ1-2 for the parts outside the CDR3, the full variable domain is EAGVTQFPSHSVIEKGQTVTLRCDPISGHDNLYWYRRVMGKEIKFLLHFVKESKQDESGMPNNRFLAERTGGTYSTLKVQPAELEDSGVYFCASDRGHYGYTFGSGTRLTVV.

The gene calls are TRBV6-5 and TRBJ2-7; the TCRdb D gene call, TRBD1, has no DNA to confirm it. This CDR3 contains 15 residues. Germline V lookup: CDR1 MNHEY, CDR2 SVGAGI. The CDR3 spells CASSYEGTGNYEQYF.

The CDR3 region is CASSTGQGTNEQFF. The chain couples TRBV5-1 to TRBJ2-1; as DNA is missing, the TRBD1 call by TCRdb cannot be tested. Germline V gene lookup returns CDR1 SGHRS and CDR2 YFSETQ. This CDR3 has 14 residues. Drawing the rest from reference TRBV5-1 and TRBJ2-1, the complete variable domain is KAGVTQTPRYLIKTRGQQVTLSCSPISGHRSVSWYQQTPGQGLQFLFEYFSETQRNKGNFPGRFSGRQFSNSRSEMNVSTLELGDSALYLCASSTGQGTNEQFFGPGTRLTVL.

The chain recombines TRBV20-1 with TRBJ2-1; absent DNA, TCRdb's TRBD1 call cannot be checked. In germline, CDR1 is DFQATT, CDR2 SNEGSKA (reference sequence). This CDR3 comprises 13 residues. Here the CDR3 reads CSASVPSYNEQFF.

The V gene is TRBV18, the J gene TRBJ2-7; TCRdb calls TRBD1, which cannot be checked without DNA. CDR3 size: 15 residues. From germline, CDR1 is KGHSH and CDR2 LQKENI. The CDR3 spells CASSPGTGAIYEQYF.

The chain carries TRBV5-1 and TRBJ2-2; TCRdb's D call, TRBD1, is unchecked because there is no DNA. The CDR3 has 16 residues. CDR1 and CDR2 from the germline V gene are SGHRS and YFSETQ. CDR3 amino acids: CASSLSGDLGAGELFF.

CDR3 sequence: CASSFSATTEAFF. The chain is built from TRBV7-9 and TRBJ1-1. The CDR3 has 13 residues. Germline V CDR1 and CDR2: SEHNR, FQNEAQ (reference sequence).

The chain combines TRBV29-1 with TRBJ1-1; there is no DNA to check the TCRdb D call of TRBD1. In germline, CDR1 is SQVTM, CDR2 ANQGSEA. The CDR3 is 13 amino acids. CDR3 protein: CSVDSPSTGFSFF.

The chain joins TRBV14 to TRBJ2-3; TCRdb selects TRBD2, and the lack of DNA leaves this call unchecked. This CDR3 comprises 20 residues. Germline CDR1 reads SGHDN; CDR2 reads FVKESK. The CDR3 reads CASSQEMYGLAGGGTDTQYF. The whole variable domain, remainder taken from reference TRBV14 and TRBJ2-3, is EAGVTQFPSHSVIEKGQTVTLRCDPISGHDNLYWYRRVMGKEIKFLLHFVKESKQDESGMPNNRFLAERTGGTYSTLKVQPAELEDSGVYFCASSQEMYGLAGGGTDTQYFGPGTRLTVL.

This chain uses TRBV28 with TRBJ1-1; TCRdb lists TRBD1, though no DNA is available to test this call. Germline CDR1 and CDR2: MDHEN and SYDVKM. This CDR3 has 14 amino acids. CDR3 region: CASSLGHANTEAFF.

J is TRBJ2-2 and V is TRBV9. The germline gives CDR1 SGDLS, CDR2 YYNGEE. The CDR3 runs to 14 residues. CDR3 region: CASSVEAYTGELFF.

The chain has TRBV19 and TRBJ1-2; TCRdb names TRBD1, which stays unverified in the absence of DNA. The germline V gene has CDR1 LNHDA and CDR2 SQIVND (reference sequence). The CDR3 totals 14 residues. CDR3 loop: CASTPTGQAYGYTF.

The V gene is TRBV18, the J gene TRBJ2-4; TCRdb's assignment of TRBD2 cannot be checked, as there is no DNA. Germline CDR1 and CDR2: KGHSH and LQKENI. The CDR3 is 20 residues long. The chain's CDR3 is CASSPRPLRSGSMPKNIQYF.

CDR3 sequence: CASSQLGLGNNEQFF. V usage is TRBV14 and J usage is TRBJ2-1; TCRdb outputs TRBD2, but without DNA this stays unchecked. Germline CDR1 is SGHDN and CDR2 is FVKESK. CDR3 length: 15 amino acids.

The J gene is TRBJ2-1, the V gene TRBV4-2; without DNA, the TCRdb call of TRBD2 cannot be checked. The CDR3 runs 15 residues. The germline gives CDR1 LGHNA, CDR2 YNFKEQ. The CDR3 loop is CASSQGAGLWNEQFF.

This sequence joins TRBV7-1 and TRBJ2-2; the D gene TCRdb calls, TRBD1, cannot be checked with no DNA. TRBV7-1 is reported as an ORF; its role is uncertain. The CDR3 is made up of 22 amino acids. The CDR3 here is CASSSSTAPGTGFFINTGELFF.

The rearrangement uses TRBV5-1 and TRBJ2-6; no DNA is available, so the TRBD1 call from TCRdb remains unchecked. The CDR3 extends over 13 amino acids. The V gene's germline CDR1 is SGHRS and CDR2 YFSETQ. This chain's CDR3 is CASSPLSSNVLTF.

The chain joins TRBV18 to TRBJ2-5. The germline gives CDR1 KGHSH, CDR2 LQKENI. The CDR3 extends over 12 amino acids. CDR3 sequence: CASSAESRTQYF.

The chain carries TRBV5-5 and TRBJ1-2. Germline CDR1 SGHKS, CDR2 YYEKEE (reference sequence). The CDR3 sequence is 14 residues long. The CDR3 protein is CASTLGAFDYGYTF.

The chain recombines TRBV19 with TRBJ2-6. Germline lookup yields CDR1 LNHDA and CDR2 SQIVND (reference sequence). This CDR3 has 16 amino acids. The CDR3 spells CASSSDSSSGANVLTF.